This T cell receptor (beta chain) was found in a study of sequential checkpoint blockade in melanoma. Looking at the study overall: Arm A got nivolumab then ipilimumab; arm B the reverse, 1:1. Maintenance nivolumab came after either treatment sequence. Whole-study findings and limits: For nivolumab-first patients, baseline tumor clonality was associated with response.

A note on this clone: Its antigen is unknown.

The table came from immunoSEQ multiplex PCR; TCRdb's copy has only in-frame clones and leaves some out. The profile shows 1,100 or so clones, roughly 22% of them singletons. Treatment specified: randomized to nivolumab then ipilimumab (arm A) or the reverse (arm B). This sequence originates from a human donor with melanoma. Specimen: tumor tissue (inferred from file names), collected from a patient given nivolumab and ipilimumab in sequence.

The CDR3 DNA sequence: TGTGCCAGCAGCGTGGCAGGGGGAGGCAATGGCTACACCTTC. This sequence encodes CASSVAGGGNGYTF. The chain couples TRBV9 to TRBJ1-2, with 7 nucleotides matching TRBD1. In germline, CDR1 is SGDLS, CDR2 YYNGEE. CDR3 length: 14 amino acids. Unmatched junction bases numbered 7, after V lost 2 bases and J lost 6 bases.